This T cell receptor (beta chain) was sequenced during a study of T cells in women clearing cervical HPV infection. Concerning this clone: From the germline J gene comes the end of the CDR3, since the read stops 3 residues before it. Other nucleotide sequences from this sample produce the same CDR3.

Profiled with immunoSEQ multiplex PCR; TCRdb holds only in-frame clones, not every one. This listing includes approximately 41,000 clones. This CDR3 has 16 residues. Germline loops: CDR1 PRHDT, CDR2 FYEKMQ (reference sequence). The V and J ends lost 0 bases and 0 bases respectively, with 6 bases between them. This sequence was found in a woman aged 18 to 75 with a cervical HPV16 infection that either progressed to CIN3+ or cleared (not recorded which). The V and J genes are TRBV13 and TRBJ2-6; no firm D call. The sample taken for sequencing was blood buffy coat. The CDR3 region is CASSLGRNSGANVLTF. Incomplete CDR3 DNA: TGTGCCAGCAGCTTAGGCCGTAACTCTGGGGCCAACGTC.